The rows below give T cell receptor beta chains drawn from one sample of a study of blood T cell repertoires in COVID-19. Clones were sequenced by immunoSEQ multiplex PCR, and TCRdb holds only the in-frame ones, with some missing. The table has roughly 260,000 clones, more than 75% seen once. Sequences were obtained from PBMCs or T cells enriched from blood (not recorded which). Receptors were obtained from a woman aged 18-29 years who had recovered from COVID-19. The CDR3 runs from the conserved cysteine through the conserved F or W. The order of the fields is clone size, V gene, D gene, J gene, CDR3 protein, CDR3 DNA. D genes are given only for firm matches. Clone size, where shown, is once, few, many, or a class for clones that have expanded.

abundance: once
v_gene: TRBV20-1
d_gene: NA
j_gene: TRBJ2-3
CDR3aa: CSASLGGAGSTTDTQYF
CDR3nt: TGCAGTGCTAGTTTGGGCGGGGCGGGTAGCACCACAGATACGCAGTATTTT

abundance: NA
v_gene: TRBV29-1
d_gene: NA
j_gene: TRBJ1-1
CDR3aa: CSVTGTNTEAFF
CDR3nt: TGCAGCGTCACAGGGACGAACACTGAAGCTTTCTTT

abundance: NA
v_gene: TRBV12-5
d_gene: NA
j_gene: TRBJ1-5
CDR3aa: CASGLDQDNSNQPQHF
CDR3nt: TGTGCTAGTGGTTTGGACCAAGACAATAGCAATCAGCCCCAGCATTTT

abundance: NA
v_gene: TRBV2
d_gene: TRBD1
j_gene: TRBJ1-2
CDR3aa: CASRDREANYGYTF
CDR3nt: TGTGCCAGCAGGGACAGGGAAGCTAACTATGGCTACACCTTC

abundance: NA
v_gene: TRBV7-9
d_gene: TRBD2
j_gene: TRBJ2-1
CDR3aa: CASSHRDSGATNEQFF
CDR3nt: TGTGCCAGCAGCCATCGTGATAGCGGGGCCACTAATGAGCAGTTCTTC

abundance: NA
v_gene: TRBV10-2
d_gene: NA
j_gene: TRBJ1-3
CDR3aa: CASSESGFGGYTIYF
CDR3nt: TGCGCCAGCAGTGAGTCCGGTTTCGGCGGATACACCATATATTTT

abundance: NA
v_gene: TRBV3-1/TRBV3-2
d_gene: NA
j_gene: TRBJ1-2
CDR3aa: CASRRTGYGYTF
CDR3nt: TGTGCCAGCAGGCGAACTGGCTATGGCTACACCTTC

abundance: NA
v_gene: TRBV25-1
d_gene: NA
j_gene: TRBJ2-7
CDR3aa: CASSELQPYEQYF
CDR3nt: TGTGCCAGCAGTGAATTACAGCCCTACGAGCAGTACTTC

abundance: few
v_gene: TRBV27
d_gene: TRBD1
j_gene: TRBJ2-5
CDR3aa: CASSLSRGPSETQYF
CDR3nt: TGTGCCAGCAGTTTATCGAGGGGGCCCTCAGAGACCCAGTACTTC

abundance: NA
v_gene: TRBV30
d_gene: TRBD1
j_gene: TRBJ2-7
CDR3aa: CAWTALTGGSEQYF
CDR3nt: TGTGCCTGGACCGCGTTGACAGGGGGTTCCGAGCAGTACTTC

abundance: NA
v_gene: TRBV7-9
d_gene: NA
j_gene: TRBJ2-4
CDR3aa: CASRPARTPATNIQYF
CDR3nt: TGTGCCAGCAGACCCGCACGTACACCTGCCACAAACATTCAGTACTTC

abundance: NA
v_gene: TRBV24-1
d_gene: TRBD2
j_gene: TRBJ2-1
CDR3aa: CATSALTSGIYNEQFF
CDR3nt: TGTGCCACCAGTGCCTTGACTAGCGGGATATACAATGAGCAGTTCTTC

abundance: few
v_gene: TRBV30
d_gene: NA
j_gene: TRBJ1-4
CDR3aa: CAWSANLPGENEKLFF
CDR3nt: TGTGCCTGGAGTGCCAACCTTCCGGGGGAGAATGAAAAACTGTTTTTT

abundance: NA
v_gene: TRBV27
d_gene: NA
j_gene: TRBJ1-1
CDR3aa: CASSLWGTNTEAFF
CDR3nt: TGTGCCAGCAGTTTATGGGGCACAAACACTGAAGCTTTCTTT

abundance: NA
v_gene: TRBV28
d_gene: TRBD1
j_gene: TRBJ1-2
CDR3aa: CASSFTGTGGNGYTF
CDR3nt: TGTGCCAGCAGTTTCACCGGGACAGGGGGCAATGGCTACACCTTC

abundance: NA
v_gene: TRBV4-1
d_gene: TRBD1
j_gene: TRBJ2-3
CDR3aa: CASSQESLRQGGMADTQYF
CDR3nt: TGCGCCAGCAGCCAAGAGAGCCTTAGACAGGGGGGGATGGCAGATACGCAGTATTTT

abundance: NA
v_gene: TRBV5-5
d_gene: TRBD1
j_gene: TRBJ2-7
CDR3aa: CASSPRDRLPYEQYF
CDR3nt: TGTGCCAGCAGCCCCCGGGACAGGTTACCCTACGAGCAGTACTTC

abundance: NA
v_gene: TRBV19
d_gene: TRBD1
j_gene: TRBJ1-5
CDR3aa: CATSDRGSSGNQPQHF
CDR3nt: TGTGCCACCTCCGACAGGGGGTCGTCTGGCAATCAGCCCCAGCATTTT

abundance: NA
v_gene: TRBV29-1
d_gene: NA
j_gene: TRBJ1-2
CDR3aa: CSVSANYGYTF
CDR3nt: TGCAGCGTTTCAGCTAACTATGGCTACACCTTC

abundance: NA
v_gene: TRBV5-1
d_gene: NA
j_gene: TRBJ2-2
CDR3aa: CASSVGLDTGELFF
CDR3nt: TGCGCCAGCAGCGTGGGACTCGACACCGGGGAGCTGTTTTTT

abundance: NA
v_gene: TRBV7-2
d_gene: NA
j_gene: TRBJ1-1
CDR3aa: CASSSSEVHTEAFF
CDR3nt: TGTGCCAGCAGCTCCTCTGAGGTTCACACTGAAGCTTTCTTT

abundance: NA
v_gene: TRBV6-5
d_gene: NA
j_gene: TRBJ1-1
CDR3aa: CASSQTAGTEAFF
CDR3nt: TGTGCCAGCAGTCAGACAGCGGGCACTGAAGCTTTCTTT

abundance: once
v_gene: TRBV4-1
d_gene: TRBD1
j_gene: TRBJ1-2
CDR3aa: CASSQRQGLGYGYTF
CDR3nt: TGCGCCAGCAGCCAAAGACAGGGACTAGGATATGGCTACACCTTC

abundance: NA
v_gene: TRBV7-9
d_gene: TRBD2
j_gene: TRBJ2-5
CDR3aa: CASNEVLAGDLQETQYF
CDR3nt: TGTGCCAGCAACGAGGTGCTAGCGGGGGATCTACAAGAGACCCAGTACTTC

abundance: NA
v_gene: TRBV18
d_gene: NA
j_gene: TRBJ1-1
CDR3aa: CASSPDSHTEAFF
CDR3nt: TGTGCCAGCTCACCGGACAGTCACACTGAAGCTTTCTTT

abundance: NA
v_gene: TRBV4-2
d_gene: TRBD1
j_gene: TRBJ1-3
CDR3aa: CASSRAVPADRAGNTIYF
CDR3nt: TGTGCCAGCAGCCGCGCCGTACCGGCAGACAGGGCTGGAAACACCATATATTTT

abundance: NA
v_gene: TRBV11-3
d_gene: NA
j_gene: TRBJ2-1
CDR3aa: CASSTGRGNEQFF
CDR3nt: TGTGCCAGCAGCACGGGTCGAGGCAATGAGCAGTTCTTC

abundance: NA
v_gene: TRBV7-9
d_gene: TRBD1
j_gene: TRBJ2-5
CDR3aa: CASRRDDRGQETQYF
CDR3nt: TGTGCCAGCAGAAGGGACGACAGGGGGCAAGAGACCCAGTACTTC

abundance: NA
v_gene: TRBV27
d_gene: NA
j_gene: TRBJ1-3
CDR3aa: CASSLEIGGGSGNTIYF
CDR3nt: TGTGCCAGCAGTTTAGAGATAGGAGGAGGATCTGGAAACACCATATATTTT

abundance: NA
v_gene: TRBV3-1/TRBV3-2
d_gene: TRBD1
j_gene: TRBJ2-7
CDR3aa: CASSPGTGGPYEQYF
CDR3nt: TGTGCCAGCAGCCCAGGGACAGGGGGTCCCTACGAGCAGTACTTC

abundance: NA
v_gene: TRBV11-2
d_gene: TRBD1
j_gene: TRBJ1-4
CDR3aa: CASSLDRGHEKLFF
CDR3nt: TGTGCCAGCAGCTTAGACAGGGGGCATGAAAAACTGTTTTTT

abundance: NA
v_gene: TRBV19
d_gene: TRBD1
j_gene: TRBJ2-7
CDR3aa: CASSDSRDRNSYEQYF
CDR3nt: TGTGCCAGTAGTGATAGCCGGGACAGGAACTCCTACGAGCAGTACTTC

abundance: few
v_gene: TRBV19
d_gene: NA
j_gene: TRBJ1-1
CDR3aa: CASSMSGLDGEAFF
CDR3nt: TGTGCCAGTAGTATGTCAGGGCTCGATGGAGAAGCTTTCTTT

abundance: NA
v_gene: TRBV10-3
d_gene: TRBD2
j_gene: TRBJ2-1
CDR3aa: CAISFLAGAGVTYNEQFF
CDR3nt: TGTGCCATCAGTTTCCTAGCGGGAGCAGGGGTTACCTACAATGAGCAGTTCTTC

abundance: NA
v_gene: TRBV7-9
d_gene: TRBD1
j_gene: TRBJ2-2
CDR3aa: CASSFRLTGGAFYTGELFF
CDR3nt: TGTGCCAGCAGCTTTCGCCTAACAGGGGGCGCGTTTTACACCGGGGAGCTGTTTTTT

abundance: NA
v_gene: TRBV6-2/TRBV6-3
d_gene: TRBD1
j_gene: TRBJ2-5
CDR3aa: CASSWQGEETQYF
CDR3nt: TGTGCCAGCAGTTGGCAGGGGGAAGAGACCCAGTACTTC

abundance: few
v_gene: TRBV5-4
d_gene: NA
j_gene: TRBJ1-3
CDR3aa: CASSLRGSGNTIYF
CDR3nt: TGTGCCAGCAGCTTGAGGGGGTCTGGAAACACCATATATTTT

abundance: NA
v_gene: TRBV9
d_gene: NA
j_gene: TRBJ1-1
CDR3aa: CASSVGHLNTEAFF
CDR3nt: TGTGCCAGCAGCGTAGGCCACTTGAACACTGAAGCTTTCTTT

abundance: once
v_gene: TRBV27
d_gene: TRBD1
j_gene: TRBJ1-4
CDR3aa: CASSPTGVATNEKLFF
CDR3nt: TGTGCCAGCAGTCCCACAGGGGTCGCAACTAATGAAAAACTGTTTTTT

abundance: NA
v_gene: TRBV10-3
d_gene: NA
j_gene: TRBJ2-3
CDR3aa: CAISESYATVNTQYF
CDR3nt: TGTGCCATCAGTGAGTCATATGCCACGGTAAATACGCAGTATTTT

abundance: NA
v_gene: TRBV11-2
d_gene: TRBD1
j_gene: TRBJ2-1
CDR3aa: CASSLDRGSYNEQFF
CDR3nt: TGTGCCAGCAGCTTGGACAGGGGGTCCTACAATGAGCAGTTCTTC

abundance: NA
v_gene: TRBV19
d_gene: NA
j_gene: TRBJ1-5
CDR3aa: CASSIRTPSNQPQHF
CDR3nt: TGTGCCAGTAGTATTCGGACACCTAGCAATCAGCCCCAGCATTTT

abundance: NA
v_gene: TRBV5-6
d_gene: TRBD2
j_gene: TRBJ2-7
CDR3aa: CASSLLAGVSYEQYF
CDR3nt: TGTGCCAGCAGCTTGCTGGCGGGAGTCTCCTACGAGCAGTACTTC

abundance: NA
v_gene: TRBV3-1/TRBV3-2
d_gene: TRBD1
j_gene: TRBJ2-7
CDR3aa: CASSRTGGYEQYF
CDR3nt: TGTGCCAGCAGCCGGACAGGGGGCTACGAGCAGTACTTC

abundance: NA
v_gene: TRBV18
d_gene: TRBD1
j_gene: TRBJ1-5
CDR3aa: CASSPSTGSNQPQHF
CDR3nt: TGTGCCAGCTCACCATCGACAGGGTCCAATCAGCCCCAGCATTTT

abundance: NA
v_gene: TRBV30
d_gene: NA
j_gene: TRBJ1-5
CDR3aa: CAWRGGPNQPQHF
CDR3nt: TGTGCCTGGAGGGGGGGACCCAATCAGCCCCAGCATTTT

abundance: NA
v_gene: TRBV7-2
d_gene: TRBD1
j_gene: TRBJ1-5
CDR3aa: CASSLVTGGDQPQHF
CDR3nt: TGTGCCAGCAGCTTAGTGACAGGGGGTGATCAGCCCCAGCATTTT

abundance: NA
v_gene: TRBV28
d_gene: NA
j_gene: TRBJ2-2
CDR3aa: CASTPLGGGNTGELFF
CDR3nt: TGTGCCAGCACTCCCTTAGGAGGGGGCAACACCGGGGAGCTGTTTTTT